This TCR beta chain stems from a study of T-cell reconstitution after alpha-beta-depleted transplantation in children. In germline, CDR1 is SGDLS, CDR2 YYNGEE. The CDR3 extends over 16 amino acids. J gave up 4 bases and V 0 bases, and 5 bases lay outside the gene matches. There are a few counts of this clonotype. Unique molecular identifiers were incorporated when the TCRbeta library was constructed. One entry per CDR3 protein, called by TCRdb with MiXCR from the PCR reads. Of 450,000 to 550,000 distinct CDR3 sequences in the sample, roughly 10% were seen once. This chain joins TRBV9 and TRBJ2-5; 11 nucleotides agree with TRBD2. This sample comprised PBMCs, mostly from graft donor cells, obtained 180 days after TCRalphabeta/CD19-depleted stem cell transplant. This TCR was recovered from a female patient between 2 and 15 years old who had a stem cell transplant for aplastic anemia, so the T cells may come from the graft donor. The CDR3 region is CASSVELAGGRETQYF. As DNA, the CDR3 is TGTGCCAGCAGCGTAGAGCTAGCGGGAGGTAGAGAGACCCAGTACTTC. Using reference TRBV9 and TRBJ2-5 for the parts outside the CDR3, the full variable domain is DSGVTQTPKHLITATGQRVTLRCSPRSGDLSVYWYQQSLDQGLQFLIQYYNGEERAKGNILERFSAQQFPDLHSELNLSSLELGDSALYFCASSVELAGGRETQYFGPGTRLLVL.